A single sample gave rise to the 32 T cell receptor beta chains below, sequenced in a study of control samples from healthy donors and cancer patients. Profiling relied on immunoSEQ multiplex PCR, and the TCRdb table lists in-frame clones only, not all of them. Of tens of thousands of clones detected, approximately 88% appear once; the ten largest clones hold approximately 2.8%. Sequenced sample: PBMCs. The source of these receptors is a woman between 50 and 59 years old with lung cancer.

This chain links TRBV7-2 with TRBJ1-3, with D possibly being TRBD1 (5 bases). CDR3 length: 15 residues. Looked up from germline, CDR1 is SGHTA and CDR2 is FQGNSA. The V gene lost 3 bases and the J gene lost 3 bases, with 12 bases spanning the gap. The CDR3 DNA is TGTGCCAGCAGCTTTGAGTCCACAGGTGGAAACACCATATATTTT. Its translation: CASSFESTGGNTIYF.

The CDR3 loop reads CSAPQGSSTDTQYF. The CDR3 nucleotides are TGCAGCGCCCCGCAGGGGTCAAGCACAGATACGCAGTATTTT. The rearrangement links TRBV29-1 to TRBJ2-3, with D tentatively TRBD1 (6 bases). V gave up 7 bases and J gave up 0 bases, with 14 bases separating them. The CDR3 is 14 amino acids. Germline values: CDR1 SQVTM, CDR2 ANQGSEA.

The CDR3, as DNA: TGTGCCAGTAGTAAAGCAACCACAGGGGACACTGAAGCTTTCTTT. This codes for CASSKATTGDTEAFF. V gene TRBV19 combines with J gene TRBJ1-1; 7 bases are shared with TRBD1. The CDR3 is 15 residues long. The V and J ends lost 4 bases and 3 bases, in that order; junction bases with no gene match: 8. CDR1 LNHDA and CDR2 SQIVND come from the germline V gene (reference sequence).

V usage is TRBV29-1 and J usage is TRBJ1-1; maybe TRBD1 (5 bases). Germline V lookup: CDR1 SQVTM, CDR2 ANQGSEA. V gave up 1 base and J gave up 5 bases, with 8 bases separating them. The CDR3 totals 12 residues. The CDR3 protein is CSVEAGGTEAFF. The CDR3 DNA is TGCAGCGTTGAAGCGGGGGGGACTGAAGCTTTCTTT.

This chain links TRBV7-2 with TRBJ1-3; 7 bases are a match to TRBD1. V shed 5 bases and J 0 bases; nucleotides not matched to a gene: 13. Germline loops: CDR1 SGHTA, CDR2 FQGNSA. The CDR3 contains 18 residues. The CDR3 DNA sequence: TGTGCCAGCAGCAAAAACCGACAGGGAAGGGGCTCTGGAAACACCATATATTTT. As protein: CASSKNRQGRGSGNTIYF.

The chain joins TRBV5-1 to TRBJ2-5; 10 bases are shared with TRBD1. The CDR3 sequence is 15 residues long. Germline assignment: CDR1 SGHRS and CDR2 YFSETQ. Germline trimming cut 4 bases from V and 4 bases from J; bases unmatched to any gene: 7. CDR3 region: CASSPSTGGSETQYF. The CDR3 DNA follows: TGCGCCAGCAGCCCCTCGACAGGGGGCTCAGAGACCCAGTACTTC.

This clone has just one count. V gene TRBV19 combines with J gene TRBJ2-1, with 8 bases identical to TRBD1. The germline V gene encodes CDR1 LNHDA and CDR2 SQIVND (reference sequence). CDR3 length equals 16 residues. J lost 3 bases, V lost 7 bases, and 11 bases had no gene match. The CDR3 loop is CASNGIDRGGYNEQFF. Here the CDR3 DNA reads TGTGCCAGTAATGGGATTGACAGGGGAGGCTACAATGAGCAGTTCTTC.

The V gene is TRBV3-1 (or the pseudogene TRBV3-2), the J gene TRBJ1-2, with D perhaps TRBD1 (5 bases). The CDR3 spans 15 residues. The V gene's germline CDR1 is LGHDT and CDR2 YNNKEL (reference sequence). V was clipped by 3 bases and J by 0 bases, with 11 bases between them. DNA of the CDR3: TGTGCCAGCAGCCAGACAGCCGTTACTAACTATGGCTACACCTTC. It translates to CASSQTAVTNYGYTF.

The rearrangement uses TRBV4-3 and TRBJ1-2; D uncertain. With 1 base removed from V and 4 bases from J, the gap between germline ends came to 16 bases. From germline, CDR1 is LGHNA and CDR2 YSLEER. This CDR3 is built from 16 residues. CDR3 residues: CASSQGRGRWAYGYTF. DNA for the CDR3: TGCGCCAGCAGCCAAGGGCGAGGTAGGTGGGCCTATGGCTACACCTTC.

This clone was counted a single time. V and J are TRBV30 and TRBJ1-5; a possible D gene is TRBD1 (5 bases). Germline V CDR1 and CDR2: GTSNPN, SVGIG (reference sequence). Trimming left V 4 bases short and J 3 bases short, with 10 bases between. The CDR3 consists of 13 residues. In nucleotides, the CDR3 is TGTGCCTGGACGGGGGGTGCCAATCAGCCCCAGCATTTT. Residues: CAWTGGANQPQHF.

This chain uses TRBV13 with TRBJ1-2; D remains ambiguous. CDR3 length: 11 amino acids. Germline V gene lookup returns CDR1 PRHDT and CDR2 FYEKMQ (reference sequence). V lost 3 bases and J lost 7, with 6 bases in between. The CDR3 spells CASSFRGGYTF. For the CDR3, the DNA is TGTGCCAGCAGCTTTCGGGGTGGCTACACCTTC.

This clone was seen a few times. The V gene is TRBV4-1, the J gene TRBJ1-2; perhaps TRBD1 as D (6 bases). Germline CDR1 and CDR2: MGHRA and YSYEKL. V was cut by 0 bases and J by 8 bases, with 19 bases left in between. CDR3 length: 16 residues. CDR3 nucleotides: TGCGCCAGCAGCCAAGAACATTCAGGGGCGACTGGAGGCTACACCTTC. As protein: CASSQEHSGATGGYTF.

The rearrangement uses TRBV15 and TRBJ1-5; a possible D gene is TRBD1 (5 bases). Trimming stripped 0 bases from V and 7 bases from J, with 10 bases between. Germline assignment: CDR1 LNHNV and CDR2 YYDKDF (reference sequence). The CDR3 is 14 amino acids. The CDR3 is CATSRDRGSQPQHF. The DNA of the CDR3 is TGTGCCACCAGCAGAGATAGGGGTAGCCAGCCCCAGCATTTT. Together with reference TRBV15 and TRBJ1-5, the CDR3 gives the full variable domain: DAMVIQNPRYQVTQFGKPVTLSCSQTLNHNVMYWYQQKSSQAPKLLFHYYDKDFNNEADTPDNFQSRRPNTSFCFLDIRSPGLGDTAMYLCATSRDRGSQPQHFGDGTRLSIL.

This chain connects TRBV19 to TRBJ1-4; maybe TRBD1 (6 bases). V was cut by 6 bases and J by 8 bases, with 10 bases left in between. This CDR3 comprises 12 residues. CDR1 and CDR2 (germline): LNHDA, SQIVND (reference sequence). DNA of the CDR3: TGTGCCAGTAGACAGGGTTTAGAAAAACTGTTTTTT. Protein product: CASRQGLEKLFF.

The chain carries TRBV6-2 or TRBV6-3 and TRBJ2-6; a weak D match, TRBD1 (6 bases). This CDR3 has 17 amino acids. V was trimmed by 2 bases and J by 3 bases, leaving 14 bases between them. Germline V lookup: CDR1 MNHEY, CDR2 SVGEGT. The CDR3 DNA reads as TGTGCCAGCAGTTACGTGACAGGCTCGGGTGGGGCCAACGTCCTGACTTTC. Translating gives CASSYVTGSGGANVLTF.

The chain employs TRBV5-6 and TRBJ1-5; 9 nucleotides agree with TRBD1. CDR1 is SGHDT and CDR2 is YYEEEE in the germline V gene. Trimming at V came to 2 bases and at J to 9 bases, leaving 15 bases not matched to a gene. This CDR3 has 17 amino acids. CDR3 amino acids: CASSLRTGVDSDRPQHF. In DNA form, the CDR3 reads TGTGCCAGCAGCTTAAGGACAGGGGTTGATTCGGATCGGCCCCAGCATTTT.

The chain has TRBV6-5 and TRBJ1-1; 8 bases line up with TRBD1. Unmatched junction bases numbered 9, after V lost 6 bases and J lost 6 bases. Germline V gene lookup returns CDR1 MNHEY and CDR2 SVGAGI. The CDR3 length is 14 residues. CDR3 sequence: CASRNPGGASEAFF. The CDR3 DNA sequence: TGTGCCAGCAGGAACCCAGGGGGCGCTTCTGAAGCTTTCTTT.

This clone was seen only once. This chain joins TRBV4-3 and TRBJ2-1, with D perhaps matching TRBD1 or TRBD2 (5 bases each). The germline V gene encodes CDR1 LGHNA and CDR2 YSLEER. The CDR3 is 13 amino acids. Trimming took 0 bases from V and 10 from J, leaving 10 bases between them. The CDR3 DNA follows: TGCGCCAGCAGCCAAGATGGGGGTTCCGAGCAGTTCTTC. This encodes CASSQDGGSEQFF.

The genes are TRBV5-4 and TRBJ1-1; D gene uncertain. V was pared by 10 bases and J by 1 base, with 11 bases between. This CDR3 region has 12 residues. CDR1 is SGHNT, CDR2 YYREEE, per germline (reference sequence). CDR3 loop: CACQWGNTEAFF. In DNA, the CDR3 is TGTGCCTGTCAATGGGGGAACACTGAAGCTTTCTTT.

This clone was recorded a few times. This sequence joins TRBV5-4 and TRBJ2-1; a possible D gene is TRBD1 (7 bases). From germline, CDR1 is SGHNT and CDR2 YYREEE (reference sequence). The ends were cut back, 5 bases at V and 1 base at J, with 13 bases in the middle. The CDR3 spans 15 residues. The CDR3 bases are TGTGCCAGCAGTTCAGGGGGGAGGTCCTACAATGAGCAGTTCTTC. Protein: CASSSGGRSYNEQFF.

The chain is built from TRBV23-1 and TRBJ1-6; unclear D gene. Being an ORF, TRBV23-1 has a function that is uncertain. The CDR3 totals 14 residues. Trimming shortened V by 8 bases and J by 5 bases, and 13 bases separated the two germline ends. The CDR3 here is CASEWTVHNSPLHF. Written as DNA, the CDR3 is TGCGCCAGCGAATGGACCGTTCATAATTCACCCCTCCACTTT.

This rearrangement joins TRBV14 to TRBJ1-1; D remains unclear. V was pared by 0 bases and J by 10 bases, with 18 bases between. CDR1 is SGHDN and CDR2 is FVKESK in the germline V gene. The CDR3 spans 15 residues. This CDR3 reads CASSQDHASLRGAFF. DNA for the CDR3: TGTGCCAGCAGCCAAGATCACGCATCCCTCCGGGGAGCTTTCTTT.

The CDR3 region is CASSLGQGFANVLTF. Here the CDR3 DNA reads TGTGCCAGCAGCCTCGGACAGGGCTTCGCCAACGTCCTGACTTTC. The chain recombines TRBV7-3 with TRBJ2-6; 8 bases line up with TRBD1. The CDR3 loop spans 15 amino acids. Germline V gene sequence: CDR1 SGHTA, CDR2 FQGTGA. V was pared by 5 bases and J by 7 bases, with 7 bases of the junction left unmatched.

The chain uses TRBV6-5 and TRBJ1-6; D is unresolved. Looked up from germline, CDR1 is MNHEY and CDR2 is SVGAGI. This CDR3 has 14 residues. Trimming left V 2 bases short and J 5 bases short, with 7 bases between. Written as DNA, the CDR3 is TGTGCCAGCAGTTACATGGAAAATAATTCACCCCTCCACTTT. Residues: CASSYMENNSPLHF.

The rearrangement joins TRBV7-2 to TRBJ1-2, with D maybe TRBD1 (5 bases). CDR1 and CDR2 from the germline V gene are SGHTA and FQGNSA. The length of the CDR3 is 15 residues. V gave up 1 base and J gave up 8 bases, with 17 bases separating them. The CDR3 here is CASSLDGPGWNGYTF. CDR3 nucleotides: TGTGCCAGCAGCTTAGATGGGCCAGGGTGGAACGGCTACACCTTC.

As regards this clone: The junction departs from germline at one end; a sequencing error may be responsible. The V gene is TRBV9, the J gene TRBJ2-2, with a possible D match to TRBD1 (6 bases). Germline lookup yields CDR1 SGDLS and CDR2 YYNGEE. The CDR3 has 14 residues. The CDR3 DNA reads as TGTGCCAGCAGCGGGACAGCGGCGACCGGGAAGCTGTTTTTT. This encodes CASSGTAATGKLFF.

V gene TRBV28 combines with J gene TRBJ1-2; D gene ambiguous. The CDR3 totals 11 residues. V was trimmed by 3 bases and J by 8 bases, leaving 7 bases between them. CDR1 MDHEN and CDR2 SYDVKM come from the germline V gene. The CDR3 region is CASSFKYGYTF. The CDR3 DNA follows: TGTGCCAGCAGTTTTAAGTACGGCTACACCTTC.

The chain combines TRBV27 with TRBJ1-6; 8 bases line up with TRBD1. The CDR3 contains 16 residues. Germline V gene data show CDR1 as MNHEY and CDR2 as SMNVEV (reference sequence). V gave up 2 bases and J gave up 12 bases; unmatched junction bases: 12. The CDR3, as DNA: TGTGCCAGCAGTTTAAATGGACAGGGCAAGGTTTTACCCCTCCACTTT. Encoded protein: CASSLNGQGKVLPLHF.

V usage is TRBV28 and J usage is TRBJ1-1, with 7 nucleotides matching TRBD1. CDR3 length: 13 amino acids. The germline gives CDR1 MDHEN, CDR2 SYDVKM. V shed 6 bases, J shed 10 bases, and the junction held 11 bases outside the gene matches. The chain's CDR3 is CASSRIQGLGAFF. The CDR3, as DNA: TGTGCCAGCAGCCGAATACAGGGGTTGGGAGCTTTCTTT.

The chain links TRBV5-4 to TRBJ1-2, with TRBD1 as a possible D gene (5 bases). The germline V and J ends were trimmed by 4 bases and 8 bases, with 18 bases remaining between them. Germline V gene lookup returns CDR1 SGHNT and CDR2 YYREEE (reference sequence). The CDR3 contains 14 residues. The CDR3: CASSLIDGAGGYTF. The CDR3 nucleotides are TGTGCCAGCAGCCTTATCGACGGCGCAGGGGGCTACACCTTC.

In DNA form, the CDR3 reads TGTGCCAGCACTTTGACTGGCGGGCTTGGTGAAGCTTTCTTT. It is translated as CASTLTGGLGEAFF. V and J are TRBV27 and TRBJ1-1; no reliable D call. This CDR3 region has 14 residues. Germline loops: CDR1 MNHEY, CDR2 SMNVEV (reference sequence). Trimming shortened V by 7 bases and J by 7 bases, and 19 bases separated the two germline ends.

The rearrangement links TRBV11-3 to TRBJ1-1; TRBD1 agrees at 9 bases. Germline trimming cut 2 bases from V and 5 bases from J; bases unmatched to any gene: 6. The CDR3 has 15 amino acids. The germline V gene has CDR1 SGHNT and CDR2 YENEEA. The CDR3 DNA sequence: TGTGCCAGCAGCTTATGGGAGACAGGGGGGACTGAAGCTTTCTTT. Its translation is CASSLWETGGTEAFF.